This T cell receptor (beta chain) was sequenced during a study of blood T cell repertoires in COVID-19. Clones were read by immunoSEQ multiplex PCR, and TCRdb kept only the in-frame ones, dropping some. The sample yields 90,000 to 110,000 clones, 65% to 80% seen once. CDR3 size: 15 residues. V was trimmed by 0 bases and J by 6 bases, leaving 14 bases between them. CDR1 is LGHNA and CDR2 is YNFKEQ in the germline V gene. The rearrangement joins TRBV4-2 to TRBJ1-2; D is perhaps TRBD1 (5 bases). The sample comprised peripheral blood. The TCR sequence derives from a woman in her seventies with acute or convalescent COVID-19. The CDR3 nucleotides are TGTGCCAGCAGCCAAGATAATGGCAGGGTAAATGGCTACACCTTC. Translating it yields CASSQDNGRVNGYTF.